These 18 T cell receptor beta chains came from one sample sequenced in a study of monozygotic twins with inflammatory bowel disease. Following a re-call of the 5' RACE reads, TCRdb has one entry per CDR3 protein and lacks DNA. This listing includes around 400,000 distinct CDR3 sequences. The specimen sequenced was blood. The receptors here all came from a human donor with ulcerative colitis or Crohn's disease, or a healthy co-twin of an affected twin (not recorded which).

V gene TRBV10-3 combines with J gene TRBJ2-2. Germline CDR1 is ENHRY and CDR2 is SYGVKD. This CDR3 has 14 amino acids. CDR3 sequence: CAITGIMGTGELFF.

The CDR3 sequence is CSGRDRGKVTEAFF. The chain joins TRBV29-1 to TRBJ1-1; TCRdb proposes TRBD1, but this gene call is untestable without DNA. From germline, CDR1 is SQVTM and CDR2 ANQGSEA. The CDR3 consists of 14 residues.

This sequence joins TRBV7-7 and TRBJ2-2; the TRBD1 assignment by TCRdb is unverifiable without DNA. This CDR3 is built from 14 residues. Germline lookup yields CDR1 SSHAT and CDR2 FNYEAQ (reference sequence). The CDR3 region is CASRAGTNTGELFF.

The rearrangement joins TRBV27 to TRBJ2-1. Germline CDR1 and CDR2: MNHEY and SMNVEV (reference sequence). This CDR3 is 15 amino acids long. The CDR3: CASSLFLSSYNEQFF.

The V gene is TRBV9, the J gene TRBJ2-3. This CDR3 spans 15 amino acids. The germline V gene encodes CDR1 SGDLS and CDR2 YYNGEE. The CDR3 spells CASSVGGSGTDTQYF.

The genes are TRBV11-1 and TRBJ2-2; absent DNA, TCRdb's TRBD1 call cannot be checked. There are 18 residues in the CDR3. From germline, CDR1 is SGHAT and CDR2 FQDESV (reference sequence). CDR3 loop: CASSSTPPGVGYTGELFF. The full variable domain, in which reference TRBV11-1 and TRBJ2-2 provide the parts outside the CDR3, is EAEVAQSPRYKITEKSQAVAFWCDPISGHATLYWYRQILGQGPELLVQFQDESVVDDSQLPKDRFSAERLKGVDSTLKIQPAELGDSAMYLCASSSTPPGVGYTGELFFGEGSRLTVL.

The chain carries TRBV3-1 and TRBJ2-1; absent DNA, TCRdb's TRBD1 call cannot be checked. This CDR3 has 19 residues. Germline V gene lookup returns CDR1 LGHDT and CDR2 YNNKEL (reference sequence). The CDR3 spells CASSRDPGGAGTIYNEQFF.

V is TRBV24-1 and J is TRBJ2-3; TCRdb's assignment of TRBD2 cannot be checked, as there is no DNA. The CDR3 sequence is 22 residues long. Germline V gene sequence: CDR1 KGHDR, CDR2 SFDVKD. CDR3 amino acids: CATSDQHRTSGRVWDSTDTQYF.

The gene calls are TRBV6-5 and TRBJ1-4. The germline CDR1 and CDR2 sequences are MNHEY and SVGAGI. The CDR3 runs 13 residues. The CDR3 loop is CASADGPNEKLFF.

The chain has TRBV12-3 or TRBV12-4 and TRBJ2-6; TCRdb's D call of TRBD1 is untestable without DNA. This CDR3 spans 16 amino acids. CDR3: CASSWGRVTGANVLTF.

The chain combines TRBV7-9 with TRBJ1-5; the D call from TCRdb, TRBD1, cannot be confirmed without DNA. CDR3 size: 16 residues. Germline assignment: CDR1 SEHNR and CDR2 FQNEAQ (reference sequence). CDR3 in amino acids: CASSHGTGESNQPQHF.

The J gene is TRBJ1-1, the V gene TRBV5-6. Germline assignment: CDR1 SGHDT and CDR2 YYEEEE. The CDR3 covers 14 residues. The CDR3 protein is CASSFISVNTEAFF.

The rearrangement joins TRBV4-2 to TRBJ1-2. Germline CDR1 and CDR2: LGHNA and YNFKEQ. CDR3 size: 12 residues. CDR3: CASSQEGRGYTF.

The chain employs TRBV20-1 and TRBJ2-5; TCRdb proposes TRBD1, but this gene call is untestable without DNA. The V gene's germline CDR1 is DFQATT and CDR2 SNEGSKA (reference sequence). This CDR3 spans 13 amino acids. Here the CDR3 reads CSATRVGQETQYF.

V gene TRBV7-2 combines with J gene TRBJ2-7; the TCRdb call, TRBD1, lacks DNA for checking. Per the germline V gene, CDR1 is SGHTA and CDR2 is FQGNSA. CDR3 length: 12 residues. The CDR3 reads CASSSPPYEQYF.

The chain uses TRBV27 and TRBJ2-1; TCRdb's D call, TRBD1, is unchecked because there is no DNA. This CDR3 has 14 amino acids. Germline V gene data show CDR1 as MNHEY and CDR2 as SMNVEV (reference sequence). The CDR3 here is CASRGPQGPNEQFF.

V is TRBV25-1 and J is TRBJ2-5; TCRdb lists TRBD1, though no DNA is available to test this call. Germline CDR1 MGHDK, CDR2 SYGVNS. The CDR3 length is 14 residues. CDR3 region: CASSDPGGAETQYF. Together with reference TRBV25-1 and TRBJ2-5, the CDR3 gives the full variable domain: EADIYQTPRYLVIGTGKKITLECSQTMGHDKMYWYQQDPGMELHLIHYSYGVNSTEKGDLSSESTVSRIRTEHFPLTLESARPSHTSQYLCASSDPGGAETQYFGPGTRLLVL.

The chain couples TRBV20-1 to TRBJ2-7; TCRdb's D call of TRBD1 is untestable without DNA. Germline CDR1 DFQATT, CDR2 SNEGSKA (reference sequence). The CDR3 is 14 residues long. CDR3 sequence reads: CSAGNRVQSYEQYF.